This T cell receptor beta chain was profiled in a study of blood T cell repertoires in COVID-19. Study at large: The United States, Italy and Spain were the sources of the acute and convalescent COVID-19 samples.

TCRdb's copy holds only in-frame clones and misses some; the assay was immunoSEQ multiplex PCR. Of 150,000 to 200,000 clones listed, around nine tenths are singletons. The length of the CDR3 is 14 residues. CDR1 is SGHRS and CDR2 is YFSETQ in the germline V gene. The V and J ends lost 3 bases and 0 bases respectively, with 10 bases between them. This chain uses TRBV5-1 with TRBJ2-7; no definite D call. The sample consisted of peripheral blood. This sequence was found in a man in his 70s with acute or convalescent COVID-19. CDR3 protein: CASSSTESSYEQYF. In DNA, the CDR3 is TGCGCCAGCAGCTCCACAGAGAGCTCCTACGAGCAGTACTTC.